This entry lists 5 T cell receptor beta chains sequenced from one sample in a study of molecular identifiers for immune sequencing clone quantification. Each CDR3 protein gets one entry after TCRdb re-called the PCR reads with MiXCR. The data contain some 41,000 distinct CDR3 sequences, about 24% of them singletons. The sequenced sample was naive CD8+ T cells from blood, with Jurkat cell RNA spiked in. The subset denotes: FACS-sorted CD8+CD4-CCR7+CD45RA+ naive T cells. The receptors were gathered from a human donor in good health. Some libraries in this study had Jurkat cell RNA spiked in.

This clonotype came up many times. The CDR3 region has the DNA TGTGCCAGCAGCGGACAGGGTCGTGAAAAACTGTTTTTT. Its translation is CASSGQGREKLFF. The chain joins TRBV7-9 to TRBJ1-4, with 8 positions matching TRBD1. Germline V gene sequence: CDR1 SEHNR, CDR2 FQNEAQ (reference sequence). CDR3 size: 13 residues. V lost 5 bases, J lost 7 bases, and 3 bases stayed unmatched. The full variable domain, with the rest looked up from reference TRBV7-9 and TRBJ1-4, is DTGVSQNPRHKITKRGQNVTFRCDPISEHNRLYWYRQTLGQGPEFLTYFQNEAQLEKSRLLSDRFSAERPKGSFSTLEIQRTEQGDSAMYLCASSGQGREKLFFGSGTQLSVL.

Many counts were recorded for this clonotype. V and J are TRBV3-1 and TRBJ2-3, with 11 nucleotides matching TRBD2. CDR1 LGHDT and CDR2 YNNKEL come from the germline V gene (reference sequence). With 4 bases clipped from V and 4 bases from J, the junction kept 4 bases outside the gene matches. This CDR3 contains 15 residues. The CDR3 DNA follows: TGTGCCAGCAGCCCTAGCGGGAGGAGGGCAGATACGCAGTATTTT. As protein: CASSPSGRRADTQYF.

This clonotype was picked up many times. The chain carries TRBV25-1 and TRBJ2-5; TRBD1 matches at 8 bases. Germline CDR1 MGHDK, CDR2 SYGVNS. The J segment lost 0 bases and the V segment lost 0 bases, leaving 6 bases of the junction unmatched. The CDR3 length is 17 residues. The CDR3 is CASSEYKTGEYQETQYF. CDR3 sequence (DNA): TGTGCCAGCAGTGAATATAAGACAGGGGAGTACCAAGAGACCCAGTACTTC.

This chain joins TRBV27 and TRBJ1-2; D call uncertain. Germline assignment: CDR1 MNHEY and CDR2 SMNVEV (reference sequence). This CDR3 spans 14 amino acids. V was trimmed by 4 bases and J by 4 bases, leaving 13 bases between them. DNA for the CDR3: TGTGCCAGCAGTTATGGGGTCTCGAGCTATGGCTACACCTTC. It specifies CASSYGVSSYGYTF.

This clonotype has a count of ten or more. The genes are TRBV3-1 and TRBJ2-2, with TRBD2 matching over 8 bases. There are 15 residues in the CDR3. CDR1 is LGHDT and CDR2 is YNNKEL in the germline V gene (reference sequence). V shed 4 bases, J shed 0 bases, and the junction held 1 base outside the gene matches. The CDR3 sequence is CASSPGLANTGELFF. As DNA, the CDR3 is TGTGCCAGCAGCCCGGGACTAGCGAACACCGGGGAGCTGTTTTTT.